This entry lists 13 T cell receptor beta chains sequenced from one sample in a study of T cells after yellow fever vaccination. TCRdb re-called the 5' RACE reads through MiXCR, storing one row per CDR3 protein. The sample holds 250,000 or so distinct CDR3 sequences, roughly 3.7% seen once. This material consisted of PBMCs, taken 15 days after the yellow fever booster vaccination. The source is a man younger than 35 who received the YFV17D yellow fever vaccine.

The chain joins TRBV12-3 or TRBV12-4 to TRBJ1-3; D is unclear. V was clipped by 3 bases and J by 0 bases, with 9 bases between them. The CDR3 totals 15 residues. The CDR3 loop reads CASSLMASSGNTIYF. In DNA form, the CDR3 reads TGTGCCAGCAGTTTGATGGCGAGCTCTGGAAACACCATATATTTT.

This clonotype occurred many times. The rearrangement links TRBV5-1 to TRBJ2-4, with a possible D match to TRBD1 (6 bases). This CDR3 is built from 16 residues. Germline V gives CDR1 SGHRS, CDR2 YFSETQ. The germline V and J ends were trimmed by 0 bases and 1 base, with 11 bases remaining between them. CDR3 residues: CASSLDGQRAKNIQYF. The CDR3, as DNA: TGCGCCAGCAGCTTGGATGGACAGCGGGCCAAAAACATTCAGTACTTC.

This clonotype was recorded many times. The chain is built from TRBV11-2 and TRBJ2-3, with 13 bases fitting TRBD2. The V and J ends lost 5 bases and 2 bases, in that order; junction bases with no gene match: 13. There are 19 residues in the CDR3. CDR1 and CDR2 from the germline V gene are SGHAT and FQNNGV. CDR3 region: CASSHRALAGGPVTDTQYF. The CDR3 DNA reads TGTGCCAGCAGCCATCGGGCACTAGCGGGGGGGCCGGTCACAGATACGCAGTATTTT.

In this sample, this clonotype turned up a few times. The chain joins TRBV30 to TRBJ1-5; D is uncertain. Germline CDR1 is GTSNPN and CDR2 is SVGIG (reference sequence). The CDR3 is made up of 13 amino acids. V dropped 0 bases and J dropped 0 bases, with 3 bases sitting between them. The DNA of the CDR3 is TGTGCCTGGAGTGTAACTAGCAATCAGCCCCAGCATTTT. It specifies CAWSVTSNQPQHF. Based on the CDR3 plus reference TRBV30 and TRBJ1-5, the full variable domain is SQTIHQWPATLVQPVGSPLSLECTVEGTSNPNLYWYRQAAGRGLQLLFYSVGIGQISSEVPQNLSASRPQDRQFILSSKKLLLSDSGFYLCAWSVTSNQPQHFGDGTRLSIL.

This clonotype was observed at least ten times. V gene TRBV9 combines with J gene TRBJ2-1; tentative D call: TRBD1 (6 bases). Trimming removed 0 bases from V and 2 bases from J, with 9 bases in between. The CDR3 covers 15 residues. CDR1 and CDR2 from the germline V gene are SGDLS and YYNGEE. In DNA, the CDR3 is TGTGCCAGCAGCGTAGTCACAGGGCCCTACAATGAGCAGTTCTTC. Encoded protein: CASSVVTGPYNEQFF. Drawing the rest from reference TRBV9 and TRBJ2-1, the complete variable domain is DSGVTQTPKHLITATGQRVTLRCSPRSGDLSVYWYQQSLDQGLQFLIQYYNGEERAKGNILERFSAQQFPDLHSELNLSSLELGDSALYFCASSVVTGPYNEQFFGPGTRLTVL.

At least ten counts were recorded for this clonotype. The chain uses TRBV18 and TRBJ2-7; D not resolved. From germline, CDR1 is KGHSH and CDR2 LQKENI. V shed 3 bases and J shed 0 bases, with 6 bases lying between them. The CDR3 spans 13 residues. As DNA, the CDR3 is TGTGCCAGCTCACCGTCCTCCTCCTACGAGCAGTACTTC. Translation gives CASSPSSSYEQYF.

This rearrangement joins TRBV27 to TRBJ1-1, with D perhaps TRBD1 (5 bases). Germline V gene data show CDR1 as MNHEY and CDR2 as SMNVEV (reference sequence). This CDR3 is 14 amino acids long. Trimming left V 6 bases short and J 1 base short, with 12 bases between. The CDR3 here is CASREGYGNTEAFF. CDR3 coding DNA: TGTGCCAGCAGAGAGGGGTATGGGAACACTGAAGCTTTCTTT.

This clonotype was detected ten times or more. The V call is TRBV7-9, the J call TRBJ1-1; 8 nucleotides line up with TRBD1. From germline, CDR1 is SEHNR and CDR2 FQNEAQ (reference sequence). The CDR3 loop spans 15 amino acids. With V trimmed by 4 bases and J by 3 bases, 7 bases remained unmatched. CDR3 nucleotides: TGTGCCAGCAGCTCAGCAGGGGGCTTTTACACTGAAGCTTTCTTT. Translation: CASSSAGGFYTEAFF.

This clonotype occurred a few times. The chain carries TRBV11-3 and TRBJ2-1; D possibly uses TRBD1 or TRBD2 (5 bases each). V lost 5 bases, J lost 3 bases, and 23 bases lay in between. Germline V gives CDR1 SGHNT, CDR2 YENEEA. This CDR3 is 18 amino acids long. The CDR3 reads CASSPPRISGTNYNEQFF. The DNA of the CDR3 is TGTGCCAGCAGCCCACCGAGGATCTCCGGGACCAACTACAATGAGCAGTTCTTC. The whole variable domain, remainder taken from reference TRBV11-3 and TRBJ2-1, is EAGVVQSPRYKIIEKKQPVAFWCNPISGHNTLYWYLQNLGQGPELLIRYENEEAVDDSQLPKDRFSAERLKGVDSTLKIQPAELGDSAVYLCASSPPRISGTNYNEQFFGPGTRLTVL.

The V and J genes are TRBV12-3 or TRBV12-4 and TRBJ1-2, with a tentative D call TRBD1 (6 bases). Trimming stripped 5 bases from V and 4 bases from J, with 14 bases between. The CDR3 totals 14 residues. CDR3 sequence reads: CASSPQDSFYGYTF. The CDR3 bases are TGTGCCAGCAGTCCACAGGACAGTTTCTATGGCTACACCTTC.

In its sample, this clonotype was seen many times. V and J are TRBV12-3 or TRBV12-4 and TRBJ2-7; D not resolved. Trimming shortened V by 3 bases and J by 5 bases, and 11 bases separated the two germline ends. This CDR3 region has 13 residues. The CDR3, as DNA: TGTGCCAGCAGTTTTTCAGGATCTCACGAGCAGTACTTC. Encoded protein: CASSFSGSHEQYF.

Many counts were recorded for this clonotype. The chain links TRBV5-1 to TRBJ1-5; D perhaps matches TRBD1 (5 bases). The CDR3 runs 16 residues. V was clipped by 4 bases and J by 0 bases, with 14 bases between them. Germline CDR1 and CDR2: SGHRS and YFSETQ. The CDR3 reads CASSASPRVSNQPQHF. The CDR3 nucleotides are TGCGCCAGCAGCGCTAGTCCCAGGGTTAGCAATCAGCCCCAGCATTTT.

This clonotype was seen at least ten times. The gene calls are TRBV7-3 and TRBJ1-2; 7 bases are shared with TRBD1. CDR1 SGHTA and CDR2 FQGTGA come from the germline V gene. The CDR3 contains 14 residues. The J segment lost 2 bases and the V segment lost 5 bases, leaving 5 bases of the junction unmatched. The CDR3 nucleotides are TGTGCCAGCAGCCCGGGACAGATAAACTATGGCTACACCTTC. This codes for CASSPGQINYGYTF.